What follows are 16 T cell receptor beta chains derived from one specimen sequenced in a study of CD8+ T cells in alopecia areata. Cells pooled from cutaneous lymph nodes were sorted on CD4, CD8alpha, NKG2D, NKG2ACE and other markers. Extracted RNA was reverse transcribed, and the resulting cDNA served as sequencing template. Only in-frame clones appear in the TCRdb table, and some are missing; sequencing was by immunoSEQ multiplex PCR. The sample includes 270,000 or so clones, none of them occurring once. Sequencing was done on a sample of CD4+ T cells sorted from a lymph node. The origin of the receptors is a C3H/HeJ mouse with alopecia areata. The mice in this strain carry MHC haplotype H2-k.

This clone was seen only a few times. Each gene name is a mouse one. Coverage ceases 4 residues before the CDR3 finishes, and the germline J gene fills in the end. The V call is TRBV13-1, the J call TRBJ2-4; 8 nucleotides agree with TRBD1. Germline V gene lookup returns CDR1 NSHNY and CDR2 SYGAGN. The CDR3 covers 15 residues. V trimming: 3 bases; J trimming: 1 base; junction bases outside the gene matches: 4. The CDR3 here is CASSGQGAGQNTLYF. CDR3 bases read: TGTGCCAGCAGTGGGCAGGGGGCTGGTCAAAAC.

This clone was found a few times. The listed genes are named as in mouse. From the germline J gene comes the end of the CDR3, since the read stops 4 residues before it. This specimen includes other DNA sequences encoding the same CDR3. The chain employs TRBV19 and TRBJ2-2; TRBD1 matches 9 bases. Germline V gene lookup returns CDR1 FNHDT and CDR2 SITEND (reference sequence). V trimming: 5 bases; J trimming: 4 bases; junction bases outside the gene matches: 3. The CDR3 is made up of 14 amino acids. Here the CDR3 reads CASRGQGGTGQLYF. The covered CDR3 bases are TGTGCCAGCAGGGGACAGGGAGGCACCGGG.

In regard to this clone: All gene names here are mouse names. With the read ending 4 residues before the CDR3 end, the germline J gene is used to fill in that end. V usage is TRBV13-1 and J usage is TRBJ2-7; 10 bases line up with TRBD2. CDR1 is NSHNY, CDR2 SYGAGN, per germline. Trimming at V came to 5 bases and at J to 1 base, leaving 3 bases not matched to a gene. The CDR3 sequence is 14 residues long. The chain's CDR3 is CASSWGGASYEQYF. Partial CDR3 DNA: TGTGCCAGCAGCTGGGGGGGCGCTTCCTAT.

A word on this clone: These gene names are mouse names. The read is 4 residues too short to cover the CDR3 end, so that end is filled in from the germline J gene. The chain is built from TRBV13-1 and TRBJ2-1, with a possible D match to TRBD1 (5 bases). Germline V lookup: CDR1 NSHNY, CDR2 SYGAGN. The CDR3 consists of 13 residues. Trimming removed 6 bases from V and 1 base from J, with 8 bases in between. The sequenced CDR3 bases are TGTGCCAGCAAAGACAGAAACTATGCT. Translation: CASKDRNYA. The CDR3 reads in full as CASKDRNYAEQFF.

As concerns this clone: A read error may be the cause here, since a much bigger clone is one base away. Gene labels here are mouse ones. The read finishes 4 residues shy of the CDR3 end, and the germline J gene is used to complete it. Additional DNA sequences in this sample encode the identical CDR3. The rearrangement joins TRBV1 to TRBJ2-1, with 7 bases matching TRBD1. The CDR3 has 15 amino acids. CDR1 and CDR2 (germline): NSQYPW, LRSPGD (reference sequence). Trimming removed 3 bases from V and 0 bases from J; junction bases left unmatched: 2. CDR3 in amino acids: CTCSAGTVNYAEQFF. CDR3 DNA, as far as it was read: TGCACCTGCAGTGCGGGGACAGTTAACTATGCT.

Regarding this clone: Germline and genes: mouse. CDR3: CASTIGTGGDTQYF. CDR3 bases read: TGTGCCAGCACCATCGGGACAGGGGGGGAC. V and J are TRBV19 and TRBJ2-5, with TRBD1 matching over 11 bases. With the read ending 4 residues before the CDR3 end, the germline J gene is used to fill in that end. The CDR3 loop spans 14 amino acids. Germline CDR1 reads FNHDT; CDR2 reads SITEND (reference sequence).

A few counts support this clone. A read error may explain this, as a much larger clone is one base away. Germline and genes: mouse. The DNA ends 4 residues before the CDR3 does, and the rest of the CDR3 is filled in from the germline J gene. The same CDR3 also results from other DNA sequences found in this sample. This chain links TRBV13-1 with TRBJ1-2; no clear D gene. The germline CDR1 and CDR2 sequences are NSHNY and SYGAGN. V was clipped by 2 bases and J by 0 bases, with 5 bases between them. CDR3 length: 13 residues. The CDR3 DNA, read in part, is TGTGCCAGCAGTGACAGGACAAACTCC. Amino acid sequence: CASSDRTNS. The complete CDR3 reads CASSDRTNSDYTF.

This clone was seen ten or more times. Gene and germline names: mouse. Read coverage stops 4 residues before the CDR3 terminus; the germline J gene supplies the remainder. This chain connects TRBV13-1 to TRBJ2-1; 11 bases are shared with TRBD1. Germline V gene data show CDR1 as NSHNY and CDR2 as SYGAGN. The trim removed 5 bases at V and 1 base at J, leaving 2 bases unmatched. The CDR3 runs 15 residues. CDR3 bases read: TGTGCCAGCAGGGGGGACAGGGGGAACTATGCT. It translates to CASRGDRGNYA. The entire CDR3 protein is CASRGDRGNYAEQFF.

In regard to this clone: Any gene name here is a mouse gene name. The observed sequence ends 4 residues before the CDR3 terminus, with the missing tail filled in from the germline J gene. The chain carries TRBV19 and TRBJ2-4; D is possibly TRBD1 (6 bases). Germline lookup yields CDR1 FNHDT and CDR2 SITEND (reference sequence). Trimming cost V 5 bases and J 0 bases, with 10 bases left between them. The CDR3 is 14 residues long. CDR3 residues: CASRRDTSQNTLYF. The CDR3 bases that were read are TGTGCCAGCAGACGGGACACTAGTCAAAAC.

The sample holds a few counts of this clone. The genes and germline here are from mouse. The CDR3 extends 4 residues past the end of the read, so its final part is completed from the germline J gene. This chain uses TRBV13-2 with TRBJ2-5; TRBD2 aligns across 8 bases. The CDR3 consists of 15 residues. CDR1 is NNHNN, CDR2 SYGAGS, per germline (reference sequence). The CDR3 here is CASGDARGGLDTQYF. The sequenced part of the CDR3 DNA is TGTGCCAGCGGTGATGCCCGGGGGGGCCTAGAC.

Remarks on this clone: Gene names are mouse gene names. The sequenced fragment ends 4 residues before the CDR3 boundary, so the rest is inferred from the germline J gene. Other DNA sequences in the sample encode the same CDR3. The chain recombines TRBV31 with TRBJ2-2, with 8 nucleotides matching TRBD2. The V gene end was trimmed by 0 bases and the J gene end by 0 bases; junction bases not matched to a gene: 3. Germline lookup yields CDR1 GKSSPN and CDR2 SITVG. The CDR3 loop spans 16 amino acids. Partial CDR3 DNA: TGTGCCTGGAGTCTAGACTGGGGTTCAAACACCGGG. Amino acid sequence: CAWSLDWGSNTG. The complete CDR3 protein is CAWSLDWGSNTGQLYF.

This clone occurred a few times. Gene and germline names: mouse. The sequenced CDR3 bases are TGTGCTAGCAGTTTACGACAGGGGAACTCC. This translates into CASSLRQGNS. The whole CDR3 sequence reads CASSLRQGNSDYTF. The rearrangement links TRBV29 to TRBJ1-2; 8 bases align to TRBD1. The read gets to within 4 residues of the CDR3 end, and the germline J gene fills in the rest. With V trimmed by 2 bases and J by 2 bases, 1 base remained unmatched. The germline gives CDR1 MSHET, CDR2 SYDVDS. The CDR3 is made up of 14 amino acids.

This clone was picked up many times. These gene names are mouse names. The read stops 4 residues short of the end of the CDR3; the missing end is completed from the germline J gene. This chain uses TRBV17 with TRBJ2-1; 9 positions match TRBD1. From germline, CDR1 is MNHDT and CDR2 YYDKIL. The CDR3 totals 15 residues. V gave up 4 bases and J gave up 1 base; unmatched junction bases: 2. Incomplete CDR3 DNA: TGTGCTAGCAGTAAAGGGACAGGGAACTATGCT. This sequence encodes CASSKGTGNYA. The CDR3 in full is CASSKGTGNYAEQFF.

Points on this clone: Mouse names are used for the genes. The DNA read from the CDR3 is TGTGCCAGCAGTATAAAGGGGACTGGGGACTATGCT. The encoded protein is CASSIKGTGDYA. The CDR3 as a whole reads CASSIKGTGDYAEQFF. The rearrangement uses TRBV19 and TRBJ2-1, with 10 bases aligning to TRBD2. The observed sequence ends 4 residues before the CDR3 terminus, with the missing tail filled in from the germline J gene. The CDR3 has 16 amino acids. With 1 base clipped from V and 2 bases from J, the junction kept 3 bases outside the gene matches. In germline, CDR1 is FNHDT, CDR2 SITEND (reference sequence).

In the case of this clone: The gene symbols are mouse symbols. Other nucleotide sequences from this sample produce the same CDR3. CDR3 DNA (partial): TGTGCCAGCAGTCCCCCGGGACAAGCAAACACA. It is translated as CASSPPGQANT. The full CDR3 reads CASSPPGQANTEVFF. The gene calls are TRBV19 and TRBJ1-1; TRBD1 is a possible D gene (6 bases). The CDR3 end falls 4 residues outside the read, so it is completed with the germline J gene. Germline lookup yields CDR1 FNHDT and CDR2 SITEND (reference sequence). V lost 4 bases and J lost 0, with 13 bases in between. The CDR3 is 15 amino acids.

With regard to this clone: Gene names are the mouse ones. The missing CDR3 end, 4 residues past where the read stops, is filled in from the germline J gene. This chain uses TRBV1 with TRBJ1-1; weak D call: TRBD1 (5 bases). CDR1 is NSQYPW and CDR2 is LRSPGD in the germline V gene (reference sequence). This CDR3 contains 12 residues. The V end was cut by 5 bases, the J end by 1 base, with 5 bases between. The CDR3 DNA, read in part, is TGCACCTGCAGTCAGGGAAACACA. This encodes CTCSQGNT. In full, the CDR3 reads CTCSQGNTEVFF.